This T cell receptor (beta chain) was captured by sequencing in a study of blood T cell repertoires in COVID-19. Germline CDR1 and CDR2: MDHEN and SYDVKM. V was trimmed by 1 base and J by 1 base, leaving 13 bases between them. The CDR3 loop spans 16 amino acids. Enrolled during active infection, Seattle patients were then followed longitudinally. How the authors handled the data: Using reference gene primer amplification, nucleated cell counts were estimated. The table came from immunoSEQ multiplex PCR; TCRdb's copy has only in-frame clones and leaves some out. The D gene and trimming were derived from the DNA, and the V and J assignments and clone size from that table. The table shows some 350,000 clones, with around nine tenths occurring only once.

Sequenced sample: peripheral blood. The receptor comes from a woman in her seventies with COVID-19, enrolled during active disease. The chain has TRBV28 and TRBJ1-1; a weak D match, TRBD1 (5 bases). This CDR3 reads CASSLSLGAGNTEAFF. DNA for the CDR3: TGTGCCAGCAGTTTATCATTAGGGGCAGGGAACACTGAAGCTTTCTTT. Filled out from reference TRBV28 and TRBJ1-1, the complete variable domain reads DVKVTQSSRYLVKRTGEKVFLECVQDMDHENMFWYRQDPGLGLRLIYFSYDVKMKEKGDIPEGYSVSREKKERFSLILESASTNQTSMYLCASSLSLGAGNTEAFFGQGTRLTVV.